This TCR beta chain was recovered during a study of T cell clusters in autoimmune cytopenias. Findings and limits, study-wide: Clustering suggested that physiological T cell clusters were missing in primary autoimmune cytopenia patients. TRB repertoire shifts in secondary cytopenia and chronic lymphocytic leukemia mostly reflected lymphoma, not autoimmunity.

The CDR3 is made up of 15 amino acids. TRB amplification used 250 ng of peripheral blood genomic DNA. In the case of this clonotype: Its antigen is still unknown.

Multiplex touch-down PCR amplified TRB using TRB-A and TRB-B pools in one tube. TCRdb reprocessed the multiplex PCR reads and stores each CDR3 protein as one record, lacking DNA. The sample table includes approximately 12,000 distinct CDR3 sequences. This sample also appeared in a second study, on T cell repertoires in aging, cancer and after chemotherapy. That study adds: Compared with age-matched healthy donors, untreated hematological or solid cancer patients showed higher blood TCR clonality. Across the chemotherapy interval, each cancer cohort showed higher median generation probability, suggesting thymic rebound.

V gene TRBV12-3 or TRBV12-4 combines with J gene TRBJ1-5; the TCRdb call, TRBD1, lacks DNA for checking. Material for sequencing was peripheral blood. The TCR was taken from a human donor in good health. The CDR3 is CASSRTGGANQPQHF.